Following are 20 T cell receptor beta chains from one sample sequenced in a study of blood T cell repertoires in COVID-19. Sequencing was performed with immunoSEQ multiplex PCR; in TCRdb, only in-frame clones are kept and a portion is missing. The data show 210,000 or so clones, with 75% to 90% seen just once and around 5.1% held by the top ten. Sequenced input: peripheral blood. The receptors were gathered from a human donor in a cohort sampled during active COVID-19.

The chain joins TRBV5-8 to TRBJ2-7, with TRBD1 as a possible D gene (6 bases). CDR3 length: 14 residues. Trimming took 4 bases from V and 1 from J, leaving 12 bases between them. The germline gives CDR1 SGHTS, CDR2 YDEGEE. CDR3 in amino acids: CASSGKTGSYEQYF. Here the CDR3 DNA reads TGTGCCAGCAGCGGCAAAACAGGGTCCTACGAGCAGTACTTC.

The CDR3 protein is CAWSVMDLAYEQYF. The CDR3, as DNA: TGTGCCTGGAGTGTAATGGACTTAGCCTACGAGCAGTACTTC. The genes are TRBV30 and TRBJ2-7; a weak D match, TRBD2 (5 bases). CDR1 is GTSNPN, CDR2 SVGIG, per germline (reference sequence). V lost 0 bases and J lost 2, with 11 bases in between. The CDR3 consists of 14 residues. Full variable domain (outside the CDR3, taken from reference TRBV30 and TRBJ2-7): SQTIHQWPATLVQPVGSPLSLECTVEGTSNPNLYWYRQAAGRGLQLLFYSVGIGQISSEVPQNLSASRPQDRQFILSSKKLLLSDSGFYLCAWSVMDLAYEQYFGPGTRLTVT.

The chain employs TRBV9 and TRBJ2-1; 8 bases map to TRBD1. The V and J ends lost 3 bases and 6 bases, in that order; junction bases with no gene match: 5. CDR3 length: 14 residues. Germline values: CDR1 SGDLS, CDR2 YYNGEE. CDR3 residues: CASSAPGGFNEQFF. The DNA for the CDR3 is TGTGCCAGCAGCGCACCAGGGGGCTTCAATGAGCAGTTCTTC.

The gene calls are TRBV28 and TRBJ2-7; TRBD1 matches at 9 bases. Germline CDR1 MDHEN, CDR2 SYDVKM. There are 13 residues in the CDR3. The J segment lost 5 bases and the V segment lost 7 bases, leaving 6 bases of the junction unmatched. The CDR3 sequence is CASTGTGFNEQYF. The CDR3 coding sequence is TGTGCCAGCACGGGGACAGGGTTCAACGAGCAGTACTTC.

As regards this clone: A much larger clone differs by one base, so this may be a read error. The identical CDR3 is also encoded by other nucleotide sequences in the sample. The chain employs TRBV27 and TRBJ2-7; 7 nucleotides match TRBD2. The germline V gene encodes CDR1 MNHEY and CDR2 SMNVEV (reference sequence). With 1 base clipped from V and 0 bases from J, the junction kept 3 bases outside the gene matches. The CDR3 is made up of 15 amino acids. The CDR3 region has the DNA TGTGCCAGCAGTTTATATGGGACTAACTCCTACGAGCAGTACTTC. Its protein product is CASSLYGTNSYEQYF.

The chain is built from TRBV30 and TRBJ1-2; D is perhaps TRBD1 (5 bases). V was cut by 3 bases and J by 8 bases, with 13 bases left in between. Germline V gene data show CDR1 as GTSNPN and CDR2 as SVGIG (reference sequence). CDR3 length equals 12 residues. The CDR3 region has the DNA TGTGCCTGGAGGGGAGGGGACTGGGGCTACACCTTC. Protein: CAWRGGDWGYTF.

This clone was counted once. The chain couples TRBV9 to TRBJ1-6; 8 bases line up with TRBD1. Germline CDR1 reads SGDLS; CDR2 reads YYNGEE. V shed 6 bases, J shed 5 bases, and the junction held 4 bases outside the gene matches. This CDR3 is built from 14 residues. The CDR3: CASTRTGNNSPLHF. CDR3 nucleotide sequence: TGTGCCAGCACCCGGACAGGGAATAATTCACCCCTCCACTTT.

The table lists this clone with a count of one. The CDR3 DNA reads as TGCAGCGTTGAAGTGCATAGGCAGGCGAACACTGAAGCTTTCTTT. Its protein product is CSVEVHRQANTEAFF. The V gene is TRBV29-1, the J gene TRBJ1-1, with unresolved D. The germline gives CDR1 SQVTM, CDR2 ANQGSEA. There are 15 residues in the CDR3. V lost 1 base to trimming and J lost 1 base, with 13 bases between them.

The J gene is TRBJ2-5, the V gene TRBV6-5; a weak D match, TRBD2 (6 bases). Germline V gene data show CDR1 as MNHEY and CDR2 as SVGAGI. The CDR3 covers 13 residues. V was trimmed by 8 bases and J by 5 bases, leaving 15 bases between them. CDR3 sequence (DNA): TGTGCCAGCGCCCTGGGGGGTCTTGAGACCCAGTACTTC. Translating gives CASALGGLETQYF.

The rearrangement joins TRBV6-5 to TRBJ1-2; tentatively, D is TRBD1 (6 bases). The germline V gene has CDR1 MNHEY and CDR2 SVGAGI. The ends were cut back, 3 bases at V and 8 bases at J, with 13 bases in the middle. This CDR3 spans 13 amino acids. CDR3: CASSYGPGGGYTF. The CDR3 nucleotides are TGTGCCAGCAGTTATGGACCGGGGGGCGGCTACACCTTC.

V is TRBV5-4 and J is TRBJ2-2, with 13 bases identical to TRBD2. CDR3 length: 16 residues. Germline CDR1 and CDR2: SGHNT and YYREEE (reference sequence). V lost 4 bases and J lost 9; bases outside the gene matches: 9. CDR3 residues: CASSRGLAGEARELFF. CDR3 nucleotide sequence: TGTGCCAGCAGCCGAGGACTAGCGGGAGAGGCCCGGGAGCTGTTTTTT.

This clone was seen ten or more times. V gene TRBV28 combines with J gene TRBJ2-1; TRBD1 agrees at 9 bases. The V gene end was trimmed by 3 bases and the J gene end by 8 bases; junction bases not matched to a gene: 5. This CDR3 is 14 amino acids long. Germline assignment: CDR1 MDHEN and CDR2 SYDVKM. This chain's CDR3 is CASSFTQGADEQFF. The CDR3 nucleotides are TGTGCCAGCAGTTTCACACAGGGGGCAGATGAGCAGTTCTTC.

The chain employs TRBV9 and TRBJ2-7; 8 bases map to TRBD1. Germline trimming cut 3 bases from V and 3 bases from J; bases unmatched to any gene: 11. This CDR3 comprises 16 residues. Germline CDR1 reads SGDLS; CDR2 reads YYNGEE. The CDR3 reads CASSAPQGASDYEQYF. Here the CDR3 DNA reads TGTGCCAGCAGCGCCCCCCAGGGGGCCAGCGACTACGAGCAGTACTTC.

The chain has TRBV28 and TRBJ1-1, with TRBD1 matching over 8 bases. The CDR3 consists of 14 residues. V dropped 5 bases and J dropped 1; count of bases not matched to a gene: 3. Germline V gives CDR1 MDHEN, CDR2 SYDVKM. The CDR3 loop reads CASSRGTGNTEAFF. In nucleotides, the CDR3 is TGTGCCAGCAGTCGAGGGACAGGGAACACTGAAGCTTTCTTT.

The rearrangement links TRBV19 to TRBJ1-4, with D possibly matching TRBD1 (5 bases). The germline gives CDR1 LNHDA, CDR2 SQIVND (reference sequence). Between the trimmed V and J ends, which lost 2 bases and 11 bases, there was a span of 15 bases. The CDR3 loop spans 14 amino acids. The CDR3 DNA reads TGTGCCAGTAGTATATGGGGAGGGGATCGCAAACTGTTTTTT. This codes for CASSIWGGDRKLFF.

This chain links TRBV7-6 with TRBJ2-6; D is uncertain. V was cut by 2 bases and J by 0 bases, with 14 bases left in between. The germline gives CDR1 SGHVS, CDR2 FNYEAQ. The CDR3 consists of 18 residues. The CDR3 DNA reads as TGTGCCAGCAGCTTAACGGGTGCGGCGGTCTCTGGGGCCAACGTCCTGACTTTC. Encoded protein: CASSLTGAAVSGANVLTF. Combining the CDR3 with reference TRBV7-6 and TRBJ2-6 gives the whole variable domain GAGVSQSPRYKVTKRGQDVALRCDPISGHVSLYWYRQALGQGPEFLTYFNYEAQQDKSGLPNDRFSAERPEGSISTLTIQRTEQRDSAMYRCASSLTGAAVSGANVLTFGAGSRLTVL.

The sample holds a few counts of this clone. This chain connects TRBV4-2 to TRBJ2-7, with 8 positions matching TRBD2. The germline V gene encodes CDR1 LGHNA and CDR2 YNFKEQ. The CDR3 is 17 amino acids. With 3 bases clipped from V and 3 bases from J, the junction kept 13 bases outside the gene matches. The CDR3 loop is CASSHLAGTRGLYEQYF. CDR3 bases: TGTGCCAGCAGCCACCTTGCCGGGACTAGGGGCCTCTACGAGCAGTACTTC.

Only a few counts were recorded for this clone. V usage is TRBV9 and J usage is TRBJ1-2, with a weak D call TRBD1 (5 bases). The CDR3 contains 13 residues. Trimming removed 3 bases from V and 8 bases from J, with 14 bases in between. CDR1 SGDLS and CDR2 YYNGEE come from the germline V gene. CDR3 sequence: CASSAGDVSGYTF. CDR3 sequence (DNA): TGTGCCAGCAGCGCGGGGGACGTCTCAGGCTACACCTTC.

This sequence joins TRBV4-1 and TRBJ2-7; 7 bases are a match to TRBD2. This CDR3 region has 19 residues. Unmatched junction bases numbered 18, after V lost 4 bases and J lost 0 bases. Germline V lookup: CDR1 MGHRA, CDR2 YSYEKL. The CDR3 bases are TGCGCCAGCAGCCGCCTCTCTAGCGGAGGGGCGATAAGCTCCTACGAGCAGTACTTC. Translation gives CASSRLSSGGAISSYEQYF.

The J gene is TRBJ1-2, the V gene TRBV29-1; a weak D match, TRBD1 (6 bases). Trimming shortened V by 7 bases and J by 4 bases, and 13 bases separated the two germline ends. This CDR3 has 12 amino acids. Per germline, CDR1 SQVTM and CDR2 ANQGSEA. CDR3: CSGERGIYGYTF. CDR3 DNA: TGCAGCGGGGAGAGGGGGATCTATGGCTACACCTTC.